The rows below give T cell receptor beta chains drawn from one sample of a study of cytomegalovirus exposure and HLA in healthy donors. Here immunoSEQ multiplex PCR was the method, and the copy in TCRdb shows in-frame clones only, minus some. Of roughly 120,000 clones in the sample, around 81% were seen once. Sequenced sample: PBMCs. These TCRs come from a woman in her thirties in good health and CMV-seronegative. Each CDR3 is given with its conserved first and last residue. A D gene is named only where the DNA matches it firmly. Size values are once, few and many counts, or a class for expanded clones, and some rows have none.

>-|TRBV6-9|TRBD1
CASSPDRDTYEQYF
>few|TRBV2|TRBD2
CARSSPSGRLDEQFF
>-|TRBV27|-
CASSWGMNTEAFF
>-|TRBV14|-
CASSKDYLDEQYF
>-|TRBV6-4|TRBD1
CASSTTRRPTGGKKQPQHF
>once|TRBV27|-
CASSFSPPDTQYF
>-|TRBV7-8|-
CASSPHRVANTGELFF
>-|TRBV28|-
CASSSVAGVNTEAFF
>few|TRBV5-1|TRBD1
CASSWGTGGVNSPLHF
>-|TRBV28|-
CASSPHMGGPQHF
>few|TRBV28|TRBD1
CASSLIQGARGYTF
>-|TRBV18|TRBD2
CASSPGLGETQYF
>-|TRBV19|TRBD2
CASSIALSGRLYEQYF
>few|TRBV27|-
CASSSLQGNSPLHF
>-|TRBV7-8|-
CASSLDFEETQYF
>-|TRBV27|TRBD1
CASSLIGGEEQYF
>-|TRBV19|-
CASSEGRDTQYF
>-|TRBV11-2|-
CASSLGLAAFF
>-|TRBV18|TRBD1
CASSLGQGASSHRNEQYF
>-|TRBV7-9|TRBD1
CSSIPRTGDSSGANVLTF
>-|TRBV28|TRBD1
CASSLLTGGGEKLFF
>-|TRBV2|-
CATLAENTEAFF
>-|TRBV14|-
CASSPGLDTDTQYF
>medium-sized|TRBV6-5|TRBD2
CASSGLAGGFYEQYF
>few|TRBV19|TRBD2
CASSSRPGLASEQYF
>-|TRBV11-3|-
CASSSSGVGYTF
>-|TRBV7-2|-
CASSREIYNEQFF
>-|TRBV27|TRBD2
CASSFAGTTYEQYF
>-|TRBV18|-
CASSPGGETQYF
>once|TRBV30|TRBD1
CAWSPRQGHSPLHF
>-|TRBV11-2|-
CASSLEANQPQHF
>-|TRBV7-8|TRBD2
CASSDRTSGSRDTQYF
>-|TRBV27|-
CASRRGHLYGYTF
>-|TRBV9|TRBD1
CASSPSGQDETQYF
>once|TRBV10-1|TRBD2
CASSEEGTRRDTGELFF
>-|TRBV18|-
CASSPYPTPNYGYTF